Each of the 8 T cell receptor beta chains below was sequenced from the same sample in a study of T cell clonality in common variable immunodeficiency. General study findings and limits: Reportedly, TCR beta sequences from common variable immunodeficiency showed fewer deletions and N-nucleotide insertions.

The table came from immunoSEQ multiplex PCR; TCRdb's copy has only in-frame clones and leaves some out. The sample shows under 20,000 clones, none of them appearing just once. No antigens are known for them. The material sequenced was peripheral blood mononuclear cells. The receptors shown here come from a human donor with common variable immunodeficiency.

This clone was seen only a few times. Read coverage stops 3 residues before the CDR3 terminus; the germline J gene supplies the remainder. J is TRBJ1-4 and V is TRBV2; tentative D call: TRBD1 (6 bases). CDR1 is SNHLY, CDR2 FYNNEI, per germline. V lost 6 bases to trimming and J lost 7 bases, with 18 bases between them. There are 15 residues in the CDR3. Here the CDR3 reads CASSMGASSTEKLFF. The part of the CDR3 DNA that was read is TGTGCCAGCAGCATGGGGGCGTCTTCAACTGAAAAA.

At least ten counts were recorded for this clone. The read is 3 residues too short to cover the CDR3 end, so that end is filled in from the germline J gene. The chain employs TRBV20-1 and TRBJ2-2, with D perhaps TRBD1 (6 bases). Trimming stripped 0 bases from V and 5 bases from J, with 13 bases between. Germline V gene sequence: CDR1 DFQATT, CDR2 SNEGSKA (reference sequence). This CDR3 has 15 residues. The sequenced CDR3 bases are TGCAGTGCTAGAGATGACAGGAAGAGGACCGGGGAG. It translates to CSARDDRKRTGE. The entire CDR3 reads CSARDDRKRTGELFF.

About this clone: Sequencing ends 3 residues short of the CDR3 end; the germline J gene provides the rest. The rearrangement links TRBV6-2 or TRBV6-3 to TRBJ1-2; TRBD1 aligns across 9 bases. CDR1 and CDR2 (germline): MNHEY, SVGEGT. The CDR3 sequence is 14 residues long. CDR3 in amino acids: CASAVLRQGGGYTF. The CDR3 bases that were read are TGTGCCAGCGCTGTTCTGAGACAGGGGGGAGGC.

This clone was recorded many times. The DNA ends 3 residues before the CDR3 does, and the rest of the CDR3 is filled in from the germline J gene. This chain joins TRBV20-1 and TRBJ2-1, with D possibly TRBD2 on 6 matching bases. V lost 0 bases and J lost 9, with 18 bases in between. The CDR3 consists of 15 residues. Looked up from germline, CDR1 is DFQATT and CDR2 is SNEGSKA (reference sequence). CDR3 in amino acids: CSARDLRGFMSEQFF. CDR3 DNA, as far as it was read: TGCAGTGCTAGAGATTTACGGGGGTTCATGAGTGAG.

This clone was seen a few times. Sequencing ends 3 residues short of the CDR3 end; the germline J gene provides the rest. The chain carries TRBV7-9 and TRBJ1-1; D may be TRBD1 (5 bases). This CDR3 has 12 amino acids. CDR1 SEHNR and CDR2 FQNEAQ come from the germline V gene (reference sequence). The CDR3 loop reads CASSSSTDKAFF. Partial CDR3 DNA: TGTGCCAGCAGCTCCTCGACAGACAAG. Full variable domain (missing parts from reference TRBV7-9 and TRBJ1-1): DTGVSQNPRHKITKRGQNVTFRCDPISEHNRLYWYRQTLGQGPEFLTYFQNEAQLEKSRLLSDRFSAERPKGSFSTLEIQRTEQGDSAMYLCASSSSTDKAFFGQGTRLTVV.

This clone is medium-sized within its sample. The CDR3 is cut off 3 residues early in the read; its end comes from the germline J gene. The chain has TRBV18 and TRBJ2-3; D gene ambiguous. The V end was cut by 6 bases, the J end by 2 bases, with 6 bases between. Per the germline V gene, CDR1 is KGHSH and CDR2 is LQKENI. There are 12 residues in the CDR3. The covered CDR3 bases are TGTGCCAGCTCCTCCTTCACAGATACG. It translates to CASSSFTDT. The entire CDR3 sequence reads CASSSFTDTQYF.

About this clone itself: The CDR3 is cut off 3 residues early in the read; its end comes from the germline J gene. The chain recombines TRBV18 with TRBJ1-4, with D uncertain. CDR3 length equals 13 residues. V shed 4 bases and J shed 8 bases, with 11 bases lying between them. Germline loops: CDR1 KGHSH, CDR2 LQKENI. The CDR3 loop is CASSLQAGEKLFF. The part of the CDR3 DNA that was read is TGTGCCAGCTCACTCCAGGCGGGGGAAAAA.

A few counts support this clone. The DNA ends 3 residues before the CDR3 does, and the rest of the CDR3 is filled in from the germline J gene. The chain has TRBV11-2 and TRBJ2-7; D unclear. The germline V gene encodes CDR1 SGHAT and CDR2 FQNNGV. The CDR3 covers 14 residues. Trimming took off 0 bases at V and 3 bases at J, with 9 bases between the two ends. The CDR3 reads CASSLDPVLYEQYF. The sequenced CDR3 bases are TGTGCCAGCAGCTTAGACCCTGTCCTCTACGAG.